Below are 24 T cell receptor beta chains sequenced from a single sample in a study of immune cell composition in non-small cell lung cancer. Generated by immunoSEQ multiplex PCR, the TCRdb table keeps only in-frame clones and is missing some. The sample has some 13,000 clones, roughly 68% seen once; the top ten hold approximately 14%. The specimen sequenced was lung tumor tissue. All receptors derive from a human donor with non-small cell lung cancer.

This clone showed up just a few times. This chain uses TRBV6-6 with TRBJ2-7, with 8 bases matching TRBD2. The CDR3 has 13 residues. With 8 bases clipped from V and 3 bases from J, the junction kept 6 bases outside the gene matches. Germline loops: CDR1 MNHNY, CDR2 SVGAGI (reference sequence). CDR3 DNA: TGTGCCAGCCGGCAGCGGGAGAGCTACGAGCAGTACTTC. It yields the protein CASRQRESYEQYF.

The V call is TRBV4-3, the J call TRBJ2-7; 7 nucleotides agree with TRBD1. The CDR3 consists of 16 residues. Looked up from germline, CDR1 is LGHNA and CDR2 is YSLEER. Losses at the gene ends were 3 bases for V and 6 bases for J; bases not matched to a gene: 14. CDR3 nucleotide sequence: TGCGCCAGCAGCCAGCCCTTAGGAGGACAGGCCGGCGAGCAGTACTTC. Translating gives CASSQPLGGQAGEQYF.

The genes are TRBV19 and TRBJ2-1, with 9 bases aligning to TRBD2. The CDR3 spans 15 residues. The V and J ends lost 7 bases and 7 bases, in that order; junction bases with no gene match: 11. Germline V CDR1 and CDR2: LNHDA, SQIVND (reference sequence). CDR3: CASTPRWAGGNEQFF. As DNA, the CDR3 is TGTGCCAGTACCCCCCGGTGGGCGGGAGGGAATGAGCAGTTCTTC.

This chain connects TRBV11-1 to TRBJ1-6; D gene unclear. CDR3 length: 15 residues. The germline gives CDR1 SGHAT, CDR2 FQDESV (reference sequence). The V end lost 1 base, the J end lost 0 bases, and 4 bases lay between the germline ends. CDR3 residues: CASSLDSSYNSPLHF. Here the CDR3 DNA reads TGTGCCAGCAGCTTAGACAGCTCCTATAATTCACCCCTCCACTTT.

The chain carries TRBV13 and TRBJ2-2; 8 bases are a match to TRBD1. The CDR3 has 16 amino acids. Germline V CDR1 and CDR2: PRHDT, FYEKMQ (reference sequence). V was pared by 2 bases and J by 5 bases, with 7 bases of the junction left unmatched. This chain's CDR3 is CASSLKTGVRTGELFF. In DNA form, the CDR3 reads TGTGCCAGCAGCTTAAAGACAGGGGTTAGGACCGGGGAGCTGTTTTTT.

The chain carries TRBV7-9 and TRBJ1-1; D is unclear. Per germline, CDR1 SEHNR and CDR2 FQNEAQ (reference sequence). This CDR3 spans 16 amino acids. With 1 base removed from V and 3 bases from J, the gap between germline ends came to 15 bases. The CDR3 coding sequence is TGTGCCAGCAGCTTAGGACGGTCTTCCGGGGACACTGAAGCTTTCTTT. This gives the protein CASSLGRSSGDTEAFF.

This chain uses TRBV2 with TRBJ1-1; TRBD1 might be the D (5 bases). V lost 7 bases to trimming and J lost 0 bases, with 21 bases between them. This CDR3 is 17 amino acids long. Germline CDR1 SNHLY, CDR2 FYNNEI. The CDR3 DNA reads TGTGCCAGCACCGGGGGTCCGGGACGCTCGTTGAACACTGAAGCTTTCTTT. Translation: CASTGGPGRSLNTEAFF.

The CDR3 region has the DNA TGTGCCAGCAGCTCACAAACCACAGATACGCAGTATTTT. Protein: CASSSQTTDTQYF. J is TRBJ2-3 and V is TRBV7-8, with D hard to call. The germline CDR1 and CDR2 sequences are SGHVS and FQNEAQ. With 4 bases removed from V and 2 bases from J, the gap between germline ends came to 7 bases. This CDR3 comprises 13 residues.

This chain links TRBV6-5 with TRBJ1-4; D ambiguous. The V end lost 0 bases, the J end lost 0 bases, and 5 bases lay between the germline ends. The CDR3 runs to 15 residues. Germline V gives CDR1 MNHEY, CDR2 SVGAGI. Here the CDR3 reads CASSYSYATNEKLFF. The CDR3 DNA is TGTGCCAGCAGTTACTCCTATGCAACTAATGAAAAACTGTTTTTT.

This clone showed up just a few times. The CDR3 here is CASRLDGNQPQHF. CDR3 bases: TGTGCCAGCAGACTAGATGGGAATCAGCCCCAGCATTTT. This chain connects TRBV6-1 to TRBJ1-5; D is unclear. The germline CDR1 and CDR2 sequences are MNHNS and SASEGT. Trimming cost V 6 bases and J 4 bases, with 10 bases left between them. The CDR3 covers 13 residues.

This chain connects TRBV2 to TRBJ1-5, with D hard to call. With 7 bases removed from V and 4 bases from J, the gap between germline ends came to 14 bases. The CDR3 is 14 residues long. CDR1 and CDR2 from the germline V gene are SNHLY and FYNNEI. CDR3 amino acids: CASNRDAPNQPQHF. CDR3 coding DNA: TGTGCCAGCAACCGGGATGCCCCAAATCAGCCCCAGCATTTT.

V is TRBV19 and J is TRBJ2-5; the match to TRBD1 covers 8 bases. CDR1 is LNHDA, CDR2 SQIVND, per germline (reference sequence). The trim removed 7 bases at V and 7 bases at J, leaving 8 bases unmatched. This CDR3 contains 13 residues. The CDR3 bases are TGTGCCAGTAATGTTGACAGGGGATCGACCCAGTACTTC. Its translation: CASNVDRGSTQYF.

This clone was observed a handful of times. V gene TRBV7-2 combines with J gene TRBJ1-5; 8 bases agree with TRBD1. The CDR3 covers 13 residues. Germline trimming cut 5 bases from V and 6 bases from J; bases unmatched to any gene: 3. CDR1 is SGHTA and CDR2 is FQGNSA in the germline V gene. This chain's CDR3 is CASSKQGGQPQHF. DNA for the CDR3: TGTGCCAGCAGCAAACAGGGGGGTCAGCCCCAGCATTTT. Full variable domain (remainder filled in from reference TRBV7-2 and TRBJ1-5): GAGVSQSPSNKVTEKGKDVELRCDPISGHTALYWYRQSLGQGLEFLIYFQGNSAPDKSGLPSDRFSAERTGGSVSTLTIQRTQQEDSAVYLCASSKQGGQPQHFGDGTRLSIL.

The rearrangement uses TRBV6-4 and TRBJ2-1, with TRBD2 matching 11 bases. The CDR3 covers 17 residues. Germline-derived CDR1 and CDR2 are MRHNA and SNTAGT. The V and J ends lost 0 bases and 6 bases, in that order; junction bases with no gene match: 7. The CDR3 DNA is TGTGCCAGCAGTGACTCATTAGCGGGGGGGCTTATCAATGAGCAGTTCTTC. This gives the protein CASSDSLAGGLINEQFF.

The chain employs TRBV7-9 and TRBJ2-3; TRBD1 agrees at 8 bases. With 5 bases clipped from V and 3 bases from J, the junction kept 4 bases outside the gene matches. The V gene's germline CDR1 is SEHNR and CDR2 FQNEAQ (reference sequence). The CDR3 totals 14 residues. CDR3 in DNA: TGTGCCAGCAGCCCGACAGGGGAGACAGATACGCAGTATTTT. Translation: CASSPTGETDTQYF.

CDR3 sequence: CATSRASGGLTEAFF. The CDR3 region has the DNA TGTGCCACCAGCCGAGCCTCGGGGGGTCTGACTGAAGCTTTCTTT. The genes are TRBV15 and TRBJ1-1; perhaps TRBD1 as D (5 bases). The V and J ends lost 5 bases and 5 bases respectively, with 18 bases between them. In germline, CDR1 is LNHNV, CDR2 YYDKDF (reference sequence). CDR3 length equals 15 residues.

The chain links TRBV10-3 to TRBJ2-2; TRBD2 is a possible D gene (5 bases). The CDR3 totals 13 residues. V lost 8 bases and J 1 base, leaving 8 bases between the germline ends. Germline V gene data show CDR1 as ENHRY and CDR2 as SYGVKD. CDR3 nucleotides: TGTGCCATCCGCCGGGGGAACACCGGGGAGCTGTTTTTT. It specifies CAIRRGNTGELFF.

V gene TRBV4-2 combines with J gene TRBJ2-2, with a possible D match to TRBD2 (5 bases). Germline CDR1 reads LGHNA; CDR2 reads YNFKEQ. CDR3 length: 16 amino acids. The germline V and J ends were trimmed by 1 base and 5 bases, with 14 bases remaining between them. The CDR3 spells CASSQVFGNPTGELFF. CDR3 coding DNA: TGTGCCAGCAGCCAAGTTTTCGGGAACCCTACCGGGGAGCTGTTTTTT.

The V call is TRBV6-5, the J call TRBJ1-2, with a tentative D call TRBD1 (5 bases). V lost 0 bases, J lost 7 bases, and 9 bases lay in between. The CDR3 runs to 13 residues. Germline V lookup: CDR1 MNHEY, CDR2 SVGAGI. The CDR3 here is CASSYSGDRGYTF. CDR3 nucleotides: TGTGCCAGCAGTTACTCAGGGGATCGTGGCTACACCTTC.

V and J are TRBV11-3 and TRBJ2-1; 9 nucleotides match TRBD2. The trim removed 1 base at V and 7 bases at J, leaving 5 bases unmatched. Germline lookup yields CDR1 SGHNT and CDR2 YENEEA. The length of the CDR3 is 15 residues. CDR3: CASSLGAGGRNEQFF. The CDR3 DNA is TGTGCCAGCAGCTTAGGGGCGGGGGGGCGGAATGAGCAGTTCTTC. The variable domain in full, with the rest retrieved from reference TRBV11-3 and TRBJ2-1, is EAGVVQSPRYKIIEKKQPVAFWCNPISGHNTLYWYLQNLGQGPELLIRYENEEAVDDSQLPKDRFSAERLKGVDSTLKIQPAELGDSAVYLCASSLGAGGRNEQFFGPGTRLTVL.

This chain uses TRBV5-1 with TRBJ2-7; tentative D call: TRBD2 (5 bases). With 4 bases removed from V and 2 bases from J, the gap between germline ends came to 10 bases. This CDR3 spans 13 amino acids. Per the germline V gene, CDR1 is SGHRS and CDR2 is YFSETQ. CDR3 amino acids: CASSEGLAYEQYF. DNA for the CDR3: TGCGCCAGCAGCGAAGGACTGGCCTACGAGCAGTACTTC.

This chain joins TRBV18 and TRBJ1-3; 7 bases fit TRBD1. Germline V CDR1 and CDR2: KGHSH, LQKENI. The V segment lost 8 bases and the J segment 3 bases; nucleotides outside the gene matches: 4. The CDR3 extends over 13 amino acids. For the CDR3, the DNA is TGTGCCAGCCAAGACAGGGTTGGAAACACCATATATTTT. Protein: CASQDRVGNTIYF.

The CDR3 loop reads CASSQMGSGYTF. The CDR3 coding sequence is TGTGCCAGCAGCCAAATGGGGAGTGGCTACACCTTC. The chain is built from TRBV14 and TRBJ1-2; unclear D gene. Germline CDR1 and CDR2: SGHDN and FVKESK. Between the trimmed V and J ends, which lost 2 bases and 7 bases, there was a span of 8 bases. This CDR3 comprises 12 residues.

This chain links TRBV28 with TRBJ2-7; 8 bases line up with TRBD1. V lost 5 bases, J lost 5 bases, and 14 bases stayed unmatched. CDR1 and CDR2 (germline): MDHEN, SYDVKM. This CDR3 is built from 16 residues. In DNA, the CDR3 is TGTGCCAGCAGTGCCCTCTTAGGGACAGGTTACCACGAGCAGTACTTC. Translating gives CASSALLGTGYHEQYF.